This T cell receptor beta chain was identified in a study of T cell changes during pregnancy in multiple sclerosis. Only in-frame clones appear in the TCRdb table, and some are missing; sequencing was by immunoSEQ multiplex PCR. The sample consists of around 42,000 clones, approximately 90% of them appearing once. The ends lost 2 bases at V and 5 bases at J; junction bases unmatched: 13. This CDR3 is 17 amino acids long. Germline loops: CDR1 LNHDA, CDR2 SQIVND (reference sequence). The V call is TRBV19, the J call TRBJ2-5; 8 nucleotides line up with TRBD1. The sample consisted of CD4+ T cells from peripheral blood mononuclear cells, taken before pregnancy. This clonotype was obtained from a female donor with multiple sclerosis, enrolled in a pregnancy study. Here the CDR3 DNA reads TGTGCCAGTAGTATAACAATTCTCGACAGGGGTGGGGAGACCCAGTACTTC. Protein product: CASSITILDRGGETQYF. The variable domain in full, with the rest retrieved from reference TRBV19 and TRBJ2-5, is DGGITQSPKYLFRKEGQNVTLSCEQNLNHDAMYWYRQDPGQGLRLIYYSQIVNDFQKGDIAEGYSVSREKKESFPLTVTSAQKNPTAFYLCASSITILDRGGETQYFGPGTRLLVL.